This T cell receptor beta chain was retrieved from a study of T cell repertoires in cytomegalovirus infection. Germline V gene sequence: CDR1 MNHNY, CDR2 SVGAGI (reference sequence). The trim removed 2 bases at V and 8 bases at J, leaving 12 bases unmatched. CDR3 size: 17 residues. Using its own MiXCR run on the reads, TCRdb lists one record per CDR3 protein. The sample lists roughly 310,000 distinct CDR3 sequences, roughly 15% occurring once. This clonotype appeared many times. The rearrangement joins TRBV6-6 to TRBJ2-1; 10 positions match TRBD1. Source material: PBMCs. The receptor was derived from a human donor in good health (CMV status not recorded). Some clones in this sample may be carry-over from other donors' samples. CDR3 DNA: TGTGCCAGCAGTTACCCGTTTGGGGGACAGGGGTTTCATGAGCAGTTCTTC. Its protein is CASSYPFGGQGFHEQFF.